Listed below are T cell receptor beta chains from one sample, sequenced in a study of shared clonotypes between healthy human individuals. Profiled with immunoSEQ multiplex PCR; TCRdb holds only in-frame clones, not every one. Here the sample spans 1.6 million or so clones, less than 99% being singletons. Material for sequencing was naive CD4+ T cells sorted from blood. The source is a man between 25 and 39 years old in good health. Both conserved end residues are part of each CDR3. Each record gives: D gene, clone size, V gene, J gene, CDR3 protein, CDR3 DNA. D genes are given only for firm matches. A clone size is listed for some rows: how often the clone was seen (once, few, many), or a class if it is expanded.

D: NA; size: once; V: TRBV5-4; J: TRBJ2-7; CDR3: CASSAPGLLSYEQYF; DNA: TGTGCCAGCAGCGCCCCGGGACTTTTATCCTACGAGCAGTACTTC
D: NA; size: NA; V: TRBV29-1; J: TRBJ1-1; CDR3: CSVRPVMNTEAFF; DNA: TGCAGCGTACGACCCGTCATGAACACTGAAGCTTTCTTT
D: NA; size: NA; V: TRBV29-1; J: TRBJ2-1; CDR3: CSVPGATYNEQFF; DNA: TGCAGCGTTCCGGGAGCGACCTACAATGAGCAGTTCTTC
D: TRBD1; size: once; V: TRBV10-3; J: TRBJ1-1; CDR3: CAIRGNRGGVAFF; DNA: TGTGCCATCAGGGGTAACAGGGGAGGGGTAGCTTTCTTT
D: NA; size: NA; V: TRBV15; J: TRBJ2-3; CDR3: CATSDNTDTQYF; DNA: TGTGCCACCAGCGATAACACAGATACGCAGTATTTT
D: NA; size: NA; V: TRBV25-1; J: TRBJ2-7; CDR3: CASSPGQPGRYEQYF; DNA: TGTGCCAGCAGCCCCGGACAGCCAGGTCGATACGAGCAGTACTTC
D: TRBD1; size: NA; V: TRBV27; J: TRBJ1-5; CDR3: CASSGAGGRSNQPQHF; DNA: TGTGCCAGCAGTGGGGCAGGGGGTAGGAGCAATCAGCCCCAGCATTTT
D: NA; size: NA; V: TRBV5-4; J: TRBJ2-1; CDR3: CASAPGAYSYNEQFF; DNA: TGTGCCAGCGCCCCCGGCGCTTACTCCTACAATGAGCAGTTCTTC
D: TRBD2; size: NA; V: TRBV7-3; J: TRBJ2-5; CDR3: CASSLMGGGRDQETQYF; DNA: TGTGCCAGCAGCTTAATGGGAGGCGGGAGAGACCAAGAGACCCAGTACTTC
D: NA; size: NA; V: TRBV11-2; J: TRBJ2-1; CDR3: CASSRGVIGAIQEQFF; DNA: TGTGCCAGCAGCCGGGGCGTGATCGGGGCCATACAGGAGCAGTTCTTC
D: TRBD2; size: NA; V: TRBV30; J: TRBJ2-1; CDR3: CAWAGTSVNEQFF; DNA: TGTGCCTGGGCCGGGACTAGCGTCAATGAGCAGTTCTTC
D: NA; size: NA; V: TRBV5-6; J: TRBJ2-7; CDR3: CASSLWTGNEQYF; DNA: TGTGCCAGCAGCTTGTGGACCGGGAACGAGCAGTACTTC
D: TRBD1; size: NA; V: TRBV7-9; J: TRBJ1-5; CDR3: CASSSGTGVSNQPQHF; DNA: TGTGCCAGCAGCTCCGGGACAGGAGTGAGCAATCAGCCCCAGCATTTT
D: NA; size: NA; V: TRBV9; J: TRBJ2-6; CDR3: CASSLTDSGANVLTF; DNA: TGTGCCAGCAGCCTGACCGACTCTGGGGCCAACGTCCTGACTTTC
D: NA; size: NA; V: TRBV7-8; J: TRBJ2-5; CDR3: CASSLKNRARETQYF; DNA: TGTGCCAGCAGCTTAAAAAACAGGGCCCGGGAGACCCAGTACTTC
D: NA; size: NA; V: TRBV21-1; J: TRBJ2-7; CDR3: CASSKMKGVPKREQYF; DNA: TGTGCCAGCAGCAAAATGAAGGGGGTCCCCAAGCGCGAGCAGTACTTC
D: NA; size: NA; V: TRBV5-1; J: TRBJ2-3; CDR3: CASSRNLASPTDTQYF; DNA: TGCGCCAGCAGCCGAAATTTAGCGTCCCCCACAGATACGCAGTATTTT
D: NA; size: NA; V: TRBV7-3; J: TRBJ2-1; CDR3: CASSQTSNNEQFF; DNA: TGTGCCAGCAGCCAGACTAGTAACAATGAGCAGTTCTTC
D: TRBD1; size: NA; V: TRBV29-1; J: TRBJ2-2; CDR3: CSVGTGNTGELFF; DNA: TGCAGCGTGGGGACAGGGAACACCGGGGAGCTGTTTTTT
D: NA; size: NA; V: TRBV9; J: TRBJ1-5; CDR3: CASRWGHQPQHF; DNA: TGTGCCAGCAGATGGGGGCATCAGCCCCAGCATTTT
D: TRBD1; size: NA; V: TRBV5-6; J: TRBJ2-1; CDR3: CASSGASPGQGRSYNEQFF; DNA: TGTGCCAGCAGCGGGGCTAGCCCGGGACAGGGCCGCTCCTACAATGAGCAGTTCTTC
D: TRBD1; size: NA; V: TRBV4-3; J: TRBJ1-5; CDR3: CASSQGTGSNQPQHF; DNA: TGCGCCAGCAGCCAGGGGACAGGGAGCAATCAGCCCCAGCATTTT
D: TRBD1; size: NA; V: TRBV27; J: TRBJ2-1; CDR3: CASSNRDRTSLPYNEQFF; DNA: TGTGCCAGCAGTAACCGGGACAGGACCTCATTACCTTACAATGAGCAGTTCTTC
D: TRBD2; size: NA; V: TRBV5-5; J: TRBJ2-7; CDR3: CASSDGLADHIYEQYF; DNA: TGTGCCAGCAGCGACGGACTAGCGGATCACATTTACGAGCAGTACTTC
D: NA; size: NA; V: TRBV21-1; J: TRBJ2-4; CDR3: CASSARLAKNIQYF; DNA: TGTGCCAGCAGCGCCCGTCTGGCCAAAAACATTCAGTACTTC
D: TRBD1; size: NA; V: TRBV18; J: TRBJ2-1; CDR3: CASSTNPPGTGSYNEQFF; DNA: TGTGCCAGCTCAACGAACCCCCCCGGGACAGGCTCCTACAATGAGCAGTTCTTC
D: TRBD2; size: NA; V: TRBV9; J: TRBJ2-1; CDR3: CASSRSGRDYNEQFF; DNA: TGTGCCAGCAGCAGGAGCGGGAGGGACTACAATGAGCAGTTCTTC
D: NA; size: NA; V: TRBV9; J: TRBJ2-2; CDR3: CASSVLVGNGELFF; DNA: TGTGCCAGCAGCGTACTAGTAGGGAACGGGGAGCTGTTTTTT
D: NA; size: NA; V: TRBV7-6; J: TRBJ1-5; CDR3: CASSLGGGPGNQPQHF; DNA: TGTGCCAGCAGCTTAGGGGGAGGGCCAGGCAATCAGCCCCAGCATTTT
D: NA; size: NA; V: TRBV5-4; J: TRBJ2-7; CDR3: CASSLGDSRNEQYF; DNA: TGTGCCAGCAGCTTGGGGGACTCTCGGAACGAGCAGTACTTC
D: NA; size: NA; V: TRBV10-3; J: TRBJ2-7; CDR3: CAINLYRRSYEQYF; DNA: TGTGCCATCAACTTGTACAGGCGGTCCTACGAGCAGTACTTC
D: NA; size: NA; V: TRBV11-2; J: TRBJ1-5; CDR3: CASSLRGGNQPQHF; DNA: TGTGCCAGCAGCTTACGGGGTGGGAATCAGCCCCAGCATTTT
D: NA; size: NA; V: TRBV4-3; J: TRBJ2-7; CDR3: CASSQAPTSGAGDYEQYF; DNA: TGCGCCAGCAGCCAAGCTCCCACATCGGGAGCAGGGGACTACGAGCAGTACTTC
D: NA; size: NA; V: TRBV18; J: TRBJ2-1; CDR3: CASSPFYSPGNEQFF; DNA: TGTGCCAGCTCACCCTTCTACTCCCCCGGAAATGAGCAGTTCTTC
D: NA; size: NA; V: TRBV7-7; J: TRBJ2-7; CDR3: CASVGTHSYEQYF; DNA: TGTGCTAGCGTCGGGACCCACTCCTACGAGCAGTACTTC
D: TRBD1; size: NA; V: TRBV5-1; J: TRBJ2-5; CDR3: CASRDSHQETQYF; DNA: TGCGCCAGCCGGGACAGTCACCAAGAGACCCAGTACTTC
D: NA; size: NA; V: TRBV29-1; J: TRBJ2-6; CDR3: CSVVGAGANVLTF; DNA: TGCAGCGTTGTTGGGGCGGGGGCCAACGTCCTGACTTTC
D: TRBD1; size: NA; V: TRBV7-2; J: TRBJ1-5; CDR3: CASSLGQGVQPQHF; DNA: TGTGCCAGCAGCTTAGGACAGGGGGTTCAGCCCCAGCATTTT
D: NA; size: NA; V: TRBV29-1; J: TRBJ2-2; CDR3: CSCEGNGELFF; DNA: TGCAGCTGCGAGGGGAACGGGGAGCTGTTTTTT
D: NA; size: NA; V: TRBV29-1; J: TRBJ1-1; CDR3: CIYQGDRDTEAFF; DNA: TGCATCTATCAAGGGGACCGGGACACTGAAGCTTTCTTT
D: NA; size: NA; V: TRBV11-2; J: TRBJ2-5; CDR3: CASSLLHIPGRETQYF; DNA: TGTGCCAGCAGCTTACTACATATCCCGGGGAGAGAGACCCAGTACTTC
D: NA; size: NA; V: TRBV28; J: TRBJ1-4; CDR3: CASSLLNEKLFF; DNA: TGTGCCAGCAGTTTGTTGAATGAAAAACTGTTTTTT
D: NA; size: NA; V: TRBV29-1; J: TRBJ2-5; CDR3: CSVLLRGASQTQYF; DNA: TGCAGCGTCCTACTCCGCGGGGCCTCGCAGACCCAGTACTTC
D: NA; size: once; V: TRBV27; J: TRBJ2-7; CDR3: CATRSGYAYEQYF; DNA: TGTGCCACCAGAAGCGGTTACGCCTACGAGCAGTACTTC
D: NA; size: NA; V: TRBV10-3; J: TRBJ2-5; CDR3: CAISASQETQYF; DNA: TGTGCCATCAGTGCCAGCCAAGAGACCCAGTACTTC
D: TRBD2; size: NA; V: TRBV5-4; J: TRBJ2-1; CDR3: CASSGPTSGSSYNEQFF; DNA: TGTGCCAGCAGCGGCCCGACTAGCGGGAGCTCCTACAATGAGCAGTTCTTC
D: TRBD1; size: NA; V: TRBV27; J: TRBJ2-7; CDR3: CASHPLVPGGFYEQYF; DNA: TGTGCCAGCCACCCCCTGGTCCCAGGGGGATTCTACGAGCAGTACTTC
D: NA; size: NA; V: TRBV28; J: TRBJ1-5; CDR3: CASNLGDTSNQPQHF; DNA: TGTGCCAGCAATCTTGGGGATACGAGCAATCAGCCCCAGCATTTT
D: NA; size: NA; V: TRBV18; J: TRBJ1-3; CDR3: CASSPPSLSGNTIYF; DNA: TGTGCCAGCTCACCACCGAGTCTCTCTGGAAACACCATATATTTT
D: TRBD2; size: NA; V: TRBV2; J: TRBJ2-1; CDR3: CASTYGAGVYNEQFF; DNA: TGTGCCAGCACCTATGGGGCGGGAGTGTACAATGAGCAGTTCTTC